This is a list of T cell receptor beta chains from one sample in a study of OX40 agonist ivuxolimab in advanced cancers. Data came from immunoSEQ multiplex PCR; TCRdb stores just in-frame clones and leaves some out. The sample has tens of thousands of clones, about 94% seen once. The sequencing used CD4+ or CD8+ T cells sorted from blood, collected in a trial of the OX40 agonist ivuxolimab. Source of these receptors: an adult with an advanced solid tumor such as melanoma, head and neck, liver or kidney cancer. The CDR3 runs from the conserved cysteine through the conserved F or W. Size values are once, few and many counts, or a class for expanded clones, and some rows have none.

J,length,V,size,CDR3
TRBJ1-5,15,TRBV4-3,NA,CASSQDAHLNQPQHF
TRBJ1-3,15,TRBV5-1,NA,CASSLSPRSGNTIYF
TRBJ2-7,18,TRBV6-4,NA,CASSYRASGRAISYEQYF
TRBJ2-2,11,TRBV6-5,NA,CATQLARELFF
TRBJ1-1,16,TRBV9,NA,CASSTHRAGMNTEAFF
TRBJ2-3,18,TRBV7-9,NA,CASSSQYRDRGQTDTQYF
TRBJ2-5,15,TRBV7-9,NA,CASSATPAGDETQYF
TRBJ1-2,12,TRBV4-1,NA,CASSPTGIGYTF
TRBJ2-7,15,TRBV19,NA,CASSPTGRSSYEQYF
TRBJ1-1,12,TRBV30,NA,CASKTRGTEAFF
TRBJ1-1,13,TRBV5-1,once,CASSRYSNTEAFF
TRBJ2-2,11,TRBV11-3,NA,CASTHGGELFF
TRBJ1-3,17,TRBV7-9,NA,CASSHTRTGPSGNTIYF
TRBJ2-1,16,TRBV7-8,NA,CASSLAPGGSYNEQFF
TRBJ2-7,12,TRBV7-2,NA,CASSRLGYEQYF
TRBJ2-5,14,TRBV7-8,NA,CASSRGRIQETQYF
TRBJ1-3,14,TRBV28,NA,CASTSRGVRNTIYF
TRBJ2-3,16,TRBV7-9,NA,CASSTRDLRGTDTQYF
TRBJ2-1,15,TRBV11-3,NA,CASSHIAGGPYEQFF
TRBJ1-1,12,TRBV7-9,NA,CASSQGPTEAFF
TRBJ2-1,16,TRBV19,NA,CASSKGAEGFWNEQFF
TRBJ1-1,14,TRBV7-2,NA,CASSFTTRNTEAFF
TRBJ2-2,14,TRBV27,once,CASSPGTNTGELFF